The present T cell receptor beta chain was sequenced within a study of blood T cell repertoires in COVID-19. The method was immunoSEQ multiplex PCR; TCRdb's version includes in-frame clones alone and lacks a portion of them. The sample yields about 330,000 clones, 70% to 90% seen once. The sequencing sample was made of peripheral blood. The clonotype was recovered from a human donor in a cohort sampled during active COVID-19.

CDR3: CASSGTSGEQYF. The CDR3 DNA reads as TGTGCCAGCAGCGGGACTAGCGGGGAGCAGTACTTC. The V gene is TRBV7-2, the J gene TRBJ2-7, with 12 bases matching TRBD2. V lost 5 bases to trimming and J lost 7 bases; unmatched junction nucleotides: 0. Germline lookup yields CDR1 SGHTA and CDR2 FQGNSA. This CDR3 is 12 amino acids long.